This T cell receptor (beta chain) was observed in a study of shared clonotypes between healthy human individuals. Study conclusions and caveats: Shared clonotypes: roughly 4.5% naive CD4, around 3.4% naive CD8, around 2.4% memory CD4, approximately 0.37% memory CD8.

With regard to this clone: Its antigen is unidentified.

Profiled with immunoSEQ multiplex PCR; TCRdb holds only in-frame clones, not every one. The sample has about 2.3 million clones, roughly 92% seen once. This CDR3 has 16 amino acids. V was pared by 3 bases and J by 4 bases, with 4 bases of the junction left unmatched. Germline V gives CDR1 SGHTA, CDR2 FQGTGA. This chain uses TRBV7-3 with TRBJ2-2, with TRBD2 matching 11 bases. The sequenced sample consisted of naive CD4+ T cells from PBMCs. Subset reported: CD45RA+ positively selected. The TCR comes from a young man in good health. Some clones in this sample may be carry-over from other donors' samples. The CDR3 region has the DNA TGTGCCAGCAGCTTTCCCGGGACTAGCGGCACCGGGGAGCTGTTTTTT. Translation gives CASSFPGTSGTGELFF.